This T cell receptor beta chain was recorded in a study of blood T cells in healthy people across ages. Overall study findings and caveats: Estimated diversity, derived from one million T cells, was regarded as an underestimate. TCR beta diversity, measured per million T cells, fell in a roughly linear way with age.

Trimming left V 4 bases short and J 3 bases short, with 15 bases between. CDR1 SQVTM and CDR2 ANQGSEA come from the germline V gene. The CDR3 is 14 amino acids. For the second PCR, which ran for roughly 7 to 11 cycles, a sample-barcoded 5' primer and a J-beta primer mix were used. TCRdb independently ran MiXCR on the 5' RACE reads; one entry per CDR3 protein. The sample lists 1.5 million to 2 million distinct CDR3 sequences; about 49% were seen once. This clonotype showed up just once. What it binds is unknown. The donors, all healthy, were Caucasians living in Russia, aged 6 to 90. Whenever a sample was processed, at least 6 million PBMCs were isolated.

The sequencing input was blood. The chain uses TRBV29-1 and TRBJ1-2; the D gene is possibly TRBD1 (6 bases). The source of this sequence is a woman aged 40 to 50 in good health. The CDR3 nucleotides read TGCAGCGTTGTATCCCCAGGGGACGACTATGGCTACACCTTC. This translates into CSVVSPGDDYGYTF.